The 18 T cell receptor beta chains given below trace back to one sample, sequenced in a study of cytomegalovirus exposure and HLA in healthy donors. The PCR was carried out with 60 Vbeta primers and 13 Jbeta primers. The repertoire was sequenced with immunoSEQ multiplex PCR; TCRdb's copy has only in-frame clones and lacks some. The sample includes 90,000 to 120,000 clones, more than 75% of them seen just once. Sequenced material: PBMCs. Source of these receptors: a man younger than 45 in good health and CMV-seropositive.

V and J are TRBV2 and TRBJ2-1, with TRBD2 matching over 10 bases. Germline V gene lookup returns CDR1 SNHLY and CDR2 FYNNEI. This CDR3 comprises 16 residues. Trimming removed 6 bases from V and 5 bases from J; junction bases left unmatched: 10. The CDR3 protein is CASRAARLAGDNEQFF. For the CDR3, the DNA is TGTGCCAGCAGAGCAGCCCGACTAGCGGGTGACAATGAGCAGTTCTTC.

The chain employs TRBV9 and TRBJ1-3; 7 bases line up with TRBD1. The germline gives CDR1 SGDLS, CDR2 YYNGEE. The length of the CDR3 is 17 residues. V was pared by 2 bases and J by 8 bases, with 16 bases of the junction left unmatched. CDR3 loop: CASSVMGVPGQSDTIYF. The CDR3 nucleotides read TGTGCCAGCAGCGTGATGGGCGTGCCGGGACAGTCGGACACCATATATTTT.

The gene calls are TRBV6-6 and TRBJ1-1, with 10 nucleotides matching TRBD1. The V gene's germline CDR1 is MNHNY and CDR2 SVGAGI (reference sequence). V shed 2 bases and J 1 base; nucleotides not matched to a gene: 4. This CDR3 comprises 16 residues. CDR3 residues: CASSYGTGVQNTEAFF. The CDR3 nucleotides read TGTGCCAGCAGTTACGGGACAGGGGTCCAGAACACTGAAGCTTTCTTT.

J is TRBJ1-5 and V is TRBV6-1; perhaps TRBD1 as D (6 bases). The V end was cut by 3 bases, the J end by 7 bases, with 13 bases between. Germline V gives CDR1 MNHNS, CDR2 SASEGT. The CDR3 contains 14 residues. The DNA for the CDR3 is TGTGCCAGCAGTGAGGGGGGGCCACGGCAGCCCCAGCATTTT. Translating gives CASSEGGPRQPQHF.

The CDR3, as DNA: TGTGCCAGCAGTTCCCCCTCGGGAAAGAACACTGAAGCTTTCTTT. Translated: CASSSPSGKNTEAFF. The rearrangement uses TRBV27 and TRBJ1-1; D remains ambiguous. In germline, CDR1 is MNHEY, CDR2 SMNVEV (reference sequence). CDR3 length: 15 amino acids. V lost 4 bases to trimming and J lost 1 base, with 13 bases between them.

CDR3 loop: CASSTGSGGAFF. CDR3 bases: TGTGCCAGTAGTACCGGGTCAGGAGGAGCTTTCTTT. The chain couples TRBV19 to TRBJ1-1; D gene ambiguous. This CDR3 has 12 amino acids. Trimming took off 4 bases at V and 10 bases at J, with 13 bases between the two ends. In germline, CDR1 is LNHDA, CDR2 SQIVND (reference sequence). The entire variable domain, with the rest obtained from reference TRBV19 and TRBJ1-1, is as follows: DGGITQSPKYLFRKEGQNVTLSCEQNLNHDAMYWYRQDPGQGLRLIYYSQIVNDFQKGDIAEGYSVSREKKESFPLTVTSAQKNPTAFYLCASSTGSGGAFFGQGTRLTVV.

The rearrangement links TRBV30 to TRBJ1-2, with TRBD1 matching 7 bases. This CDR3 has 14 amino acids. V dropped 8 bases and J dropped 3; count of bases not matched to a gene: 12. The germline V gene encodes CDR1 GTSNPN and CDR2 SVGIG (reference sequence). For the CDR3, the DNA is TGTGCCCTCTTAGGGGGCCGGACCTACTATGGCTACACCTTC. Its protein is CALLGGRTYYGYTF.

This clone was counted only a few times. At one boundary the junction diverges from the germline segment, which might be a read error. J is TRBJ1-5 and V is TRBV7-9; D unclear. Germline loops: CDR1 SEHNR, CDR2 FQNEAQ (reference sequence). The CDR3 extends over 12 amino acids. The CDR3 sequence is CSSSFGDQPQHF. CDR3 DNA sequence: TGTTCCAGCAGCTTTGGAGATCAGCCCCAGCATTTT.

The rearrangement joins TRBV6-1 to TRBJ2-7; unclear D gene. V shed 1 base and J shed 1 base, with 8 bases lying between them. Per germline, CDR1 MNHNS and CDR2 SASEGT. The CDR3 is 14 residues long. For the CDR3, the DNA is TGTGCCAGCAGTGAAGATAATGTATCCTACGAGCAGTACTTC. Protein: CASSEDNVSYEQYF.

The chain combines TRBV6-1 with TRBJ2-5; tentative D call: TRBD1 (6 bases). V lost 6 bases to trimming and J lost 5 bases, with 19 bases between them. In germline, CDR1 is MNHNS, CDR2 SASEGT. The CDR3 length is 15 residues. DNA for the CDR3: TGTGCCAGCAGCCAAAATCGGGGAACAGGGGAGACCCAGTACTTC. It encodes CASSQNRGTGETQYF.

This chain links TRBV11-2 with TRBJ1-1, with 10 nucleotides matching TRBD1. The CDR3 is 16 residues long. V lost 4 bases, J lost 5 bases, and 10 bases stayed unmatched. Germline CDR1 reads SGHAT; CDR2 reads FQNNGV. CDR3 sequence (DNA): TGTGCCAGCAGCTCCGGACAGGGGGGGAGAAAAACTGAAGCTTTCTTT. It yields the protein CASSSGQGGRKTEAFF.

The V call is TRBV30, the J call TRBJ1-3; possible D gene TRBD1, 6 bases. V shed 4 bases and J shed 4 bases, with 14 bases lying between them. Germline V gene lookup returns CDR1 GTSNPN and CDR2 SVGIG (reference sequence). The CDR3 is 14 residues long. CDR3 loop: CAWTGGTTGNTIYF. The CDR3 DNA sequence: TGTGCCTGGACCGGGGGGACAACCGGAAACACCATATATTTT.

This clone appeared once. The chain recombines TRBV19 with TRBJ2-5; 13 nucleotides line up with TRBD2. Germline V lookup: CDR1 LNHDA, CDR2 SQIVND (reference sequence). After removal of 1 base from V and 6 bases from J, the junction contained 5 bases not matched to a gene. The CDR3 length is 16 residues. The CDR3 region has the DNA TGTGCCAGTAGTATAGCGACTAGCGGGGGGAGGAAGACCCAGTACTTC. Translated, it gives CASSIATSGGRKTQYF.

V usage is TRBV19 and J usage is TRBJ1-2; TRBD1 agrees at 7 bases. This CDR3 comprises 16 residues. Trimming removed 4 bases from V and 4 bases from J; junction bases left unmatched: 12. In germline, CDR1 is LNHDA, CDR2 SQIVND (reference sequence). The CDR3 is CASSNPTGTFGYGYTF. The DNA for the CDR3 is TGTGCCAGTAGTAACCCGACAGGGACGTTCGGCTATGGCTACACCTTC.

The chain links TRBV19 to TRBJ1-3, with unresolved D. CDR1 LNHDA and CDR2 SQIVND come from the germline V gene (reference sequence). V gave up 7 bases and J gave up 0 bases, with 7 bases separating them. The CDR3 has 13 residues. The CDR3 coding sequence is TGTGCCAGTAATACCTACTCTGGAAACACCATATATTTT. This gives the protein CASNTYSGNTIYF.

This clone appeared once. CDR3 amino acids: CASRGTEGLGSPLHF. In DNA form, the CDR3 reads TGTGCCAGCAGAGGGACAGAAGGATTGGGTTCACCCCTCCACTTT. The chain links TRBV6-4 to TRBJ1-6, with TRBD1 matching 7 bases. Germline-derived CDR1 and CDR2 are MRHNA and SNTAGT. With 6 bases clipped from V and 9 bases from J, the junction kept 11 bases outside the gene matches. This CDR3 contains 15 residues.

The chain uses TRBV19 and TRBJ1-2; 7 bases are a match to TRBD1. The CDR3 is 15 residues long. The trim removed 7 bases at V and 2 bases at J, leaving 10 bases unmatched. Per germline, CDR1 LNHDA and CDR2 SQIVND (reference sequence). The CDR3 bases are TGTGCCAGTATTCCCGGGACAGCGTTCAACTATGGCTACACCTTC. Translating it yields CASIPGTAFNYGYTF.

CDR3 nucleotide sequence: TGCGCCAGCAGCCAAGGCGTCGAATATGAGCAGTTCTTC. Its protein is CASSQGVEYEQFF. The rearrangement joins TRBV4-1 to TRBJ2-1; D gene unclear. The CDR3 is 13 residues long. Germline V lookup: CDR1 MGHRA, CDR2 YSYEKL. V shed 1 base and J shed 8 bases, with 9 bases lying between them.